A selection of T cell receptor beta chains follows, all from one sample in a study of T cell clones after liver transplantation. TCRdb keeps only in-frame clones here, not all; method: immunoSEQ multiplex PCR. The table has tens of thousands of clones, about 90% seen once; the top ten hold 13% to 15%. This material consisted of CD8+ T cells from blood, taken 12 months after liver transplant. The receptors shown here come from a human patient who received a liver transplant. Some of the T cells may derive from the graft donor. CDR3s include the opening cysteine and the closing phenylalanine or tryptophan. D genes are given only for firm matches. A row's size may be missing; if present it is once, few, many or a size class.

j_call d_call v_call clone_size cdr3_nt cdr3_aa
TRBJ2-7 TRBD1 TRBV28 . TGTGCCAGCAGTCGTGTGGGGACAGGGAGTCCCTACGAGCAGTACTTC CASSRVGTGSPYEQYF
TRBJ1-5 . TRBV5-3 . TGTGCCAGAAGCAGTCAAGCCGCCAGGGTTAGCAATCAGCCCCAGCATTTT CARSSQAARVSNQPQHF
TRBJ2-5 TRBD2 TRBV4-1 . TGCGCCAGCAGCCAGGCTGGCTTGGGGGGAGGGGAGACCCAGTACTTC CASSQAGLGGGETQYF
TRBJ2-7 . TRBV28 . TGTGCCAGCAGTTTGTATGGGCCTTCCTACGAGCAGTACTTC CASSLYGPSYEQYF
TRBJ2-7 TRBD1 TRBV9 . TGTGCCAGCAGCGTAGAGGGTCAGGGGGACGAGCAGTACTTC CASSVEGQGDEQYF
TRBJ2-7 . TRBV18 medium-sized TGTGCCAGCTCACCTAGGGACGGGACCTACGAGCAGTACTTC CASSPRDGTYEQYF
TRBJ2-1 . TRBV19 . TGTGCCAGTAGTGTAGCTAGGAATGAGCAGTTCTTC CASSVARNEQFF
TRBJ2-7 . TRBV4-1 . TGCGCCAGCAGCCAAGATCAAGGATGGGACGGATACGAGCAGTACTTC CASSQDQGWDGYEQYF
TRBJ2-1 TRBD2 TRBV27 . TGTGCCAGCTGGCTAGCGGGAGGTCACAATGAGCAGTTCTTC CASWLAGGHNEQFF
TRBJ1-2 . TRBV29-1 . TGCAGCGTGGGGGGTGGCTACACCTTC CSVGGGYTF
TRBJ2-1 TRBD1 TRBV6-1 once TGTGCCAGCAGTCGACAGGGCGATGAGCAGTTCTTC CASSRQGDEQFF
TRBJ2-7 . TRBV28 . TGTGCCAGCAGTTTTATCCCGGGCCCCGGCGAGCAGTACTTC CASSFIPGPGEQYF
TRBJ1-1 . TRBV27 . TGTGCCAGCAGTTTTAGAGCTGAACGCACTGAAGCTTTCTTT CASSFRAERTEAFF
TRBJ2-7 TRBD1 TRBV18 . TGTGCCAGCTCACCACTGACAGGGGGCTACGAGCAGTACTTC CASSPLTGGYEQYF
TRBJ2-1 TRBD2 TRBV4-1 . TGCGCCAGCAGCGACAAGGAAGGTAGCGGGAACAATGAGCAGTTCTTC CASSDKEGSGNNEQFF
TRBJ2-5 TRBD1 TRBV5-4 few TGTGCCAGCAGCTTGGACAGGGGTCAAGAGACCCAGTACTTC CASSLDRGQETQYF
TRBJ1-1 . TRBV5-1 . TGCGCCAGCAGCGCCCAGACAGTTCTCATGAACACTGAAGCTTTCTTT CASSAQTVLMNTEAFF
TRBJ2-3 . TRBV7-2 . TGTGCCAGCAGCTTAGAGGGACACCCCGGGGATACGCAGTATTTT CASSLEGHPGDTQYF
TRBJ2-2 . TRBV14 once TGTGCCAGCAGCCAACTTAACACCGGGGAGCTGTTTTTT CASSQLNTGELFF
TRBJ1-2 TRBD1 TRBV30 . TGTGCCTGGACGCTGACAGGGCTTAACTATGGCTACACCTTC CAWTLTGLNYGYTF
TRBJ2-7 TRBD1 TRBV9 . TGTGCCAGCACCTCGGGACAGGGAGTCCACGAGCAGTACTTC CASTSGQGVHEQYF
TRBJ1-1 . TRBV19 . TGTGCCAGTAGTTTCACGGCGGGTGAGGGTTTTGAAGCTTTCTTT CASSFTAGEGFEAFF
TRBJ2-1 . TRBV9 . TGTGCCAGCAGCACCCCCGGGCAGTCGGGGGATGAGCAGTTCTTC CASSTPGQSGDEQFF
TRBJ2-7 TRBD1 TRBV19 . TGTGCCAGTAGTATAGGTCCAGGGGGCTACGAGCAGTACTTC CASSIGPGGYEQYF
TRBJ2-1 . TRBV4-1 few TGCGCCAGCAGCCAAGAGAACGGCCCCTACAATGAGCAGTTCTTC CASSQENGPYNEQFF
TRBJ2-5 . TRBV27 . TGTGCCAGCAGTTTATATCAGCGCGGGGAGACCCAGTACTTC CASSLYQRGETQYF
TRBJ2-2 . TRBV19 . TGTGCCAGTAGTATGGGACACCTAAGGGACACCGGGGAGCTGTTTTTT CASSMGHLRDTGELFF
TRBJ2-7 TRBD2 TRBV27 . TGTGCCAGCAGACTTGCTAGCGGTTCCTACGAGCAGTACTTC CASRLASGSYEQYF
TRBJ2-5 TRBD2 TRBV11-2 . TGTGCCAGCAGCCCTCACCCGACTAGCGGGAGCAAAGAGACCCAGTACTTC CASSPHPTSGSKETQYF
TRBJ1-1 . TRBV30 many TGTGCCTGGAGTATGGGGAGCACTGAAGCTTTCTTT CAWSMGSTEAFF
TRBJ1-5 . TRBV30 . TGTGCCTGGAGTGTACCCCGCCACTCTACAGGCTACAATCAGCCCCAGCATTTT CAWSVPRHSTGYNQPQHF
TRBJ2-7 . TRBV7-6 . TGTGCCAGCAGCCCAGGGGCTAGCGGATCCTACGAGCAGTACTTC CASSPGASGSYEQYF
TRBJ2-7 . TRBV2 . TGTGCCAGCCGGAGGGACAGAGACTACGAGCAGTACTTC CASRRDRDYEQYF
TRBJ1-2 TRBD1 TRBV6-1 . TGTGCCAGCAGCATCACTGGGACAGGGACCGGCTACACCTTC CASSITGTGTGYTF
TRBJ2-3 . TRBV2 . TGTGCCACCACCCGGGGGAGAGAAACAGATACGCAGTATTTT CATTRGRETDTQYF
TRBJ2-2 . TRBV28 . TGTGCCAGCAGTTTCCACGACACCGGGGAGCTGTTTTTT CASSFHDTGELFF
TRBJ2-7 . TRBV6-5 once TGTGCCAGCAGTTCGTTCCCGGGCTACGAGCAGTACTTC CASSSFPGYEQYF
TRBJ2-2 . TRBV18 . TGTGCCAGCTCGCCATGGGAGGGACAGAGGACCGGGGAGCTGTTTTTT CASSPWEGQRTGELFF
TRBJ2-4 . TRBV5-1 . TGCGCCAGCAGCCCAGGAAAAGGAGGGCCCCCCATTCAGTACTTC CASSPGKGGPPIQYF
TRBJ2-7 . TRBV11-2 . TGTGCCAGCAGCTTCAGCTCCTACGAGCAGTACTTC CASSFSSYEQYF
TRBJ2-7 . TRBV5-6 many TGTGCCAGCAGCTTGGGCTTCCGCTCCTACGAGCAGTACTTC CASSLGFRSYEQYF